This T cell receptor beta chain was captured by sequencing in a study of tumor-infiltrating lymphocytes in primary liver carcinoma. About the study: Men as well as women, aged 30 to 69 years, made up the patients.

Study observations and caveats: Tumor top-250-clone fraction significantly exceeded that of blood (p = 0.039).

Alongside blood RNA obtained from unsorted whole blood, germline DNA was also extracted. About 3.7 milliliters of peripheral blood were drawn presurgically. Priming with a constant-region primer yielded TCR beta cDNA from around 0.45 ug total RNA. Slightly modified ARM-PCR served as the procedure for the TCR beta libraries. These libraries came from three rounds of nested multiplex PCR. One entry per CDR3 protein, called by TCRdb with MiXCR from the multiplex PCR reads. The sample records approximately 300,000 distinct CDR3 sequences, about 60% being singletons. This clonotype was found many times. Its antigen remains unknown. This clonotype was obtained from a man aged 40-55 years with primary liver carcinoma and hepatitis B virus infection. Sample: peripheral blood.

CDR3 region: CASSFATANYGYTF. The CDR3 bases are TGTGCCAGCAGTTTTGCGACAGCCAACTATGGCTACACCTTC. This chain uses TRBV12-3 or TRBV12-4 with TRBJ1-2, with a possible D match to TRBD1 (5 bases). The CDR3 has 14 amino acids. The V end was cut by 3 bases, the J end by 2 bases, with 10 bases between.